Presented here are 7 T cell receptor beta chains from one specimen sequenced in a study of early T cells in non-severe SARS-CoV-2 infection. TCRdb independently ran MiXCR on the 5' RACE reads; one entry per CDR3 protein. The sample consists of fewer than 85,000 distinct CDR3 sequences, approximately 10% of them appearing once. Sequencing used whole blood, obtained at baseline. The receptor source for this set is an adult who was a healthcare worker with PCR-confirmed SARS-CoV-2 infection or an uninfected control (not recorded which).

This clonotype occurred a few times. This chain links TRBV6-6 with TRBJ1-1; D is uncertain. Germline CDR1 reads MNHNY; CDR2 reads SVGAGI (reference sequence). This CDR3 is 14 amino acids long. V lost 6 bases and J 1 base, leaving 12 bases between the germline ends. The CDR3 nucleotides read TGTGCCAGCAGACCCGCCGAGAAGAACACTGAAGCTTTCTTT. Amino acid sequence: CASRPAEKNTEAFF.

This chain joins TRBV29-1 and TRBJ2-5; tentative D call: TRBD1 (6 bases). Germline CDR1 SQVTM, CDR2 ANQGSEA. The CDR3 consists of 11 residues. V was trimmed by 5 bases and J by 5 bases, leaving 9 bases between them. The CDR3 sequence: CSVQGYETQYF. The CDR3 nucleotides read TGCAGCGTTCAGGGGTACGAGACCCAGTACTTC.

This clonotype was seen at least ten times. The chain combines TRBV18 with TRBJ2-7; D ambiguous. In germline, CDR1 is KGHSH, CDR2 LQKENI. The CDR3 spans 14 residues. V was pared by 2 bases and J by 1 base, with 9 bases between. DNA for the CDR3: TGTGCCAGCTCACCAGGCAGGAGTTCCTACGAGCAGTACTTC. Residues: CASSPGRSSYEQYF.

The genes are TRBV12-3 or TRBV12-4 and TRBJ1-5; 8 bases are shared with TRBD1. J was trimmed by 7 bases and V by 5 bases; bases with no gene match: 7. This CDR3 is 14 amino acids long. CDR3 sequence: CASSQGAREQPQHF. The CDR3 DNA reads TGTGCCAGCAGTCAGGGGGCGAGGGAGCAGCCCCAGCATTTT.

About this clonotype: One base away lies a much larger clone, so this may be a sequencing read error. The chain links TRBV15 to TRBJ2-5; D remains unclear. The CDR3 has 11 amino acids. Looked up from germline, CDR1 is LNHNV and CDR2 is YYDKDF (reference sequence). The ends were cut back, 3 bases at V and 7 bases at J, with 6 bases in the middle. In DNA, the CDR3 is TGTGCCACCAGCAGGACTGGGACCCAGTACTTC. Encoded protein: CATSRTGTQYF.

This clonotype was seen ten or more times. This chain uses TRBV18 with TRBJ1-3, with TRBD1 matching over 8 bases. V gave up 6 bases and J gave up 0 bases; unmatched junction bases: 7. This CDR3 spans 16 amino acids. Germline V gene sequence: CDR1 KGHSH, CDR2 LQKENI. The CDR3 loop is CASSRRDRTSGNTIYF. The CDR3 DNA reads TGTGCCAGCTCGCGGCGGGACAGGACCTCTGGAAACACCATATATTTT.

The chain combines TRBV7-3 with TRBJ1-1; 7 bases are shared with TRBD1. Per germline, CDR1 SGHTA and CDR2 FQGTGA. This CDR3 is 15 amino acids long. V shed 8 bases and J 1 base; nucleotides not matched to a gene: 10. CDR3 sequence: CASRRSGTENTEAFF. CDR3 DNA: TGTGCCAGCCGCCGATCTGGGACAGAGAACACTGAAGCTTTCTTT.